The present entry profiles one TCR beta chain with its context. What it binds is unknown. The CDR3 sequence is 14 residues long. The ends lost 5 bases at V and 1 base at J; junction bases unmatched: 4. Germline CDR1 reads LGHNT; CDR2 reads FRNRAP. This specimen belongs to a study of T cell repertoires in cytomegalovirus infection. Across the study: CMV infection together with matching HLA type was indicated by public TCR beta signatures.

Overall study findings and caveats: The study found HLA-C-restricted CMV-specific TCR beta clonotypes dominating the ex vivo response. Public TCR beta family frequency separated CMV-and-HLA carriers, including in an independent cohort.

One entry per CDR3 protein results from TCRdb running MiXCR on the reads. This table holds roughly 640,000 distinct CDR3 sequences, 24% found once. The sequenced sample was CD8+ T cells from PBMCs. The genes are TRBV12-5 and TRBJ1-1; 7 bases are shared with TRBD1. This sequence was found in a human donor in good health (CMV status not recorded). Some clones in this sample may be carry-over from other donors' samples. The CDR3 DNA sequence: TGTGCTAGTGGTCCCGGGACAGAGAACACTGAAGCTTTCTTT. Its translation: CASGPGTENTEAFF.